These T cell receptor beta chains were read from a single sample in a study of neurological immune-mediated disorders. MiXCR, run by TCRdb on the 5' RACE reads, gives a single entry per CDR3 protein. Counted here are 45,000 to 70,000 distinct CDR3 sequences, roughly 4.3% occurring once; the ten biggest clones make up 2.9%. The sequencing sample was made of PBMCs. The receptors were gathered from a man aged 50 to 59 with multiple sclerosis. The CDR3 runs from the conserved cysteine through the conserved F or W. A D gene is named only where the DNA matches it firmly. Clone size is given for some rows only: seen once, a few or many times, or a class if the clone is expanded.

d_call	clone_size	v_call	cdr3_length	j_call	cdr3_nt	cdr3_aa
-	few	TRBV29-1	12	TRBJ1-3	TGCAGCGTTGCCGTCAATCAGAACACCATATATTTT	CSVAVNQNTIYF
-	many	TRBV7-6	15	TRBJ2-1	TGTGCCAGCAGCTTAGAAGCGGACCCATACAATGAGCAGTTCTTC	CASSLEADPYNEQFF
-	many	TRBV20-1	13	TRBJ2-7	TGCAGTGCAACCGACAGACCCTCCTACGAGCAGTACTTC	CSATDRPSYEQYF
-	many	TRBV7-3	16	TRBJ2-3	TGTGCCAGCAGCTTAGAACCGGACAGCAGCACAGATACGCAGTATTTT	CASSLEPDSSTDTQYF
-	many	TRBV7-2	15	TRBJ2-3	TGTGCCAGCAGCCCCGTCGGCCGGAGGGGAGATACGCAGTATTTT	CASSPVGRRGDTQYF
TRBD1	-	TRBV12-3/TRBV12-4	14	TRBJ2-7	TGTGCCAGCAGCCCCTGGGACAGCGAATACGAGCAGTACTTC	CASSPWDSEYEQYF
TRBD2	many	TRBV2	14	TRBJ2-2	TGTGCCAGCAGGGGGACTAGCAACACCGGGGAGCTGTTTTTT	CASRGTSNTGELFF
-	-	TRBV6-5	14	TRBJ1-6	TGTGCCAGCACCAGGGCCCCCGAAGGTTCACCCCTCAACTTT	CASTRAPEGSPLNF
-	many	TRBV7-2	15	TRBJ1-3	TGTGCCAGCAGCTTAGTGGGGGGCCCTGGAAACACCATATATTTT	CASSLVGGPGNTIYF
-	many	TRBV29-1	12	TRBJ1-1	-	CSTSEGNTEAFF
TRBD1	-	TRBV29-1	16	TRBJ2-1	TGCAGCGCCCGGCCCCGGGACAGGGCCGGAGTTGGTGAGCAGTTCTTC	CSARPRDRAGVGEQFF
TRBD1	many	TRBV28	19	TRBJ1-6	TGTGCCAGCAGTTTAGCTGCGGGACAGGGGATCAGCTTCCGGTCACCCCTCAACTTT	CASSLAAGQGISFRSPLNF
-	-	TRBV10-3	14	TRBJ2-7	TGTGCCATCAGTGAACAGGGAAATTTCTACGAGCAGTACTTC	CAISEQGNFYEQYF
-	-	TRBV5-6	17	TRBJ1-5	TGTGCCAGCAGCTTGGGGAGGGCCACGCTATGGAATCAGCCCCAGAATTTT	CASSLGRATLWNQPQNF
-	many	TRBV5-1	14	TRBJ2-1	TGCGCCAGCAGCTTGGACAGTTCCTACAATGAGCAGTTCTTC	CASSLDSSYNEQFF
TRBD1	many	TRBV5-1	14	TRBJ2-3	TGCGCCAGCAGCTTGAACAGGGGGCGCGATACGCAGTATTTT	CASSLNRGRDTQYF
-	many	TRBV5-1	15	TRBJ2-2	TGCGCCAGCAGCTTGGAAAGGACAGCGACCGGGGAGCTGTTTTTT	CASSLERTATGELFF
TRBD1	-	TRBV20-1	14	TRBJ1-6	TGCAGTGCTGACTCGGGACAGTTTAATTCACCCCTCAACTTT	CSADSGQFNSPLNF
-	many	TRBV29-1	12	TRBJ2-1	TGCAGCGTTGAGTTCCTAGCGAGCGAGCAGTTCTTC	CSVEFLASEQFF
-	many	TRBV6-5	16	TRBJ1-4	TGTGCCAGCAGTTACTCGCCAGGGCCGACTAATGAAAAACTGTTTTTT	CASSYSPGPTNEKLFF
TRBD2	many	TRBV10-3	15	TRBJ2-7	TGTGCCATCAGTGAGCCTAGCGGGGGCTCCTACGAGCAGTACTTC	CAISEPSGGSYEQYF
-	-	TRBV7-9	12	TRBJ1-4	TGTGCCAGCAGCCCGACGGATGAAAAACTGTTTTTT	CASSPTDEKLFF
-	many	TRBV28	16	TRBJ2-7	TGTGCCAGCAACACAGTCGGGTCAGCGAGGTCCTACGAGCAGTACTTC	CASNTVGSARSYEQYF
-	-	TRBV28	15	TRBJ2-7	TGTGCCAGCAGTTTAATGAGGAGCGTTACCTACGAGCAGTACTTC	CASSLMRSVTYEQYF
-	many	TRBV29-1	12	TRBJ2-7	TGCAGCGTTGGGGCAGGGAGGTACGAGCAGTACTTC	CSVGAGRYEQYF
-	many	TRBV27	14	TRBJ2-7	TGTGCCAGCAGAGCCCGGGGTGCACCCTACGAGCAGTACTTC	CASRARGAPYEQYF
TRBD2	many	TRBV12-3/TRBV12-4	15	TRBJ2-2	TGTGCCAGCAGTCCCAGCGGGGGGGCCCCCGGGGAGCTGTTTTTT	CASSPSGGAPGELFF
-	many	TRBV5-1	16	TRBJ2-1	TGCGCCAGCAGCTTGGCCGAAGGGGGAGGGGCAAATGAGCAGTTCTTC	CASSLAEGGGANEQFF
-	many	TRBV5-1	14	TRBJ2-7	TGCGCCAGCTACTGGGACTCCCCCTTCTACGAGCAGTACTTC	CASYWDSPFYEQYF
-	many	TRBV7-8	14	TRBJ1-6	TGTGCCAGCAGCTCTAGACAGCGGGGCTCACCCCTCCACTTT	CASSSRQRGSPLHF
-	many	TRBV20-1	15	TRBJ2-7	TGCAGTGCTAGAGATCACAGGGAAAGCTTCTACGAGCAGTACTTC	CSARDHRESFYEQYF
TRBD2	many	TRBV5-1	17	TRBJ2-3	TGCGCCAGCAGCTCCCAGGGGACTAGCGGCCGCACAGATACGCAGTATTTT	CASSSQGTSGRTDTQYF
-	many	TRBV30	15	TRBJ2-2	TGTGCCTGGAAGGGGGCTAGCGAGGACACCGGGGAGCTGTTTTTT	CAWKGASEDTGELFF
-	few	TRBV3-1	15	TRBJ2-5	TGTGCCAGCAGCTCCCGAGTAGCAGCTCAAGAGACCCAGTACTTC	CASSSRVAAQETQYF
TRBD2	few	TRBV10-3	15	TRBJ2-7	TGTGCCATCAGTATGGGAGATAGCGGGAACTACGAGCAGTACTTC	CAISMGDSGNYEQYF
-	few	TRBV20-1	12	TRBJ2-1	TGCAGTGCTCGGGGTTTTTACAATGAGCAGTTCTTC	CSARGFYNEQFF
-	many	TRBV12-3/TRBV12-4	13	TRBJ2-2	TGTGCCAGCAGTTTAGGAGCGAACGGGGAGCTGTTTTTT	CASSLGANGELFF
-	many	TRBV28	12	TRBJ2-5	TGTGCCAGCAGCTCGGTCCAAGAGACCCAGTACTTC	CASSSVQETQYF
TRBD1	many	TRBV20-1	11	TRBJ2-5	TGCAGTGCTAGGGACAGGGCGGCCCAGTACTTC	CSARDRAAQYF
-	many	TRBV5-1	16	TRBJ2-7	TGCGCCAGCAGCTTGGCTGTGGGCCAGGCTGGCTACGAGCAGTACTTC	CASSLAVGQAGYEQYF
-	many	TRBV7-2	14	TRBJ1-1	TGTGCCAGCAGCTTCGAGGGGGGTTTCGCTGAAGCTTTCTTT	CASSFEGGFAEAFF
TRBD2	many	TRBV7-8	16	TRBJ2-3	TGTGCCAGCAGCTCAGGATGGACTAGCAGCACAGATACGCAGTATTTT	CASSSGWTSSTDTQYF
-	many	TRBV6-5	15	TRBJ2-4	TGTGCCAGCAGCGTTACACTCGGACAGTTAATTTTTCAGTACTTC	CASSVTLGQLIFQYF
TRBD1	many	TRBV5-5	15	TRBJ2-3	TGTGCCAGCAGCATCGGACAGGGGACCACAGATACGCAGTATTTT	CASSIGQGTTDTQYF
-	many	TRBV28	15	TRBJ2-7	TGTGCCAGCAGTCCGAGGACAGCCCGCTCGTACGAGCAGTACTTC	CASSPRTARSYEQYF
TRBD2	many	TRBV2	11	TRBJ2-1	TGTGCCAGTGACGCGGGAGGAAATCAGTTCTTC	CASDAGGNQFF
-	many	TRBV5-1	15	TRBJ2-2	TGCGCCAGCAGCTGGGACAACACGAACACCGGGGAGCTGTTTTTT	CASSWDNTNTGELFF
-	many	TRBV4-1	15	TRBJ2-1	TGCGCCAGCAGCCAAGGCCCAGCGGGTTACAATGAGCAGTTCTTC	CASSQGPAGYNEQFF
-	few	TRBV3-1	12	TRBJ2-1	TGTGCCAGCAGTCGACAGGCTAATGAGCAGTTCTTC	CASSRQANEQFF
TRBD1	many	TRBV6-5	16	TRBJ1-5	TGTGCCAGCAGTCCCACGGGACAGGCCCGGGGACAGCCCCAGCATTTT	CASSPTGQARGQPQHF
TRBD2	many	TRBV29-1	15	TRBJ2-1	TGCAGCGTTGAAGATGGGCTAGCGGGAGACGATGAGCAGTTCTTC	CSVEDGLAGDDEQFF
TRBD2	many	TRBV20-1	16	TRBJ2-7	TGCAGTGCTAGGTTACTAGCGGGGGGTTTCTCCTACGAGCAGTACTTC	CSARLLAGGFSYEQYF
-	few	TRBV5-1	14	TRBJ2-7	TGCGCCAGCAGCTTGGAGACGGTCACCTACGAGCAGTACTTC	CASSLETVTYEQYF
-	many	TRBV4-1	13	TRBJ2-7	TGCGCCAGCAGCCTCCGGACTGGGGACGAGCAGTACTTC	CASSLRTGDEQYF
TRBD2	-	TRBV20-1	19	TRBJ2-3	TGCAGTGCTAGTTGGGCTAGCGGGAGGGCCGGAGCTTTAGGAGGTACGCAGTATTTT	CSASWASGRAGALGGTQYF